Listed below are T cell receptor beta chains from one sample, sequenced in a study of tumor and adjacent non-tumor tissue in lung cancer. TCRdb fed the multiplex PCR reads into MiXCR, producing one record per CDR3 protein. The table lists tens of thousands of distinct CDR3 sequences, around four fifths of them singletons. The sequenced sample consisted of lung tumor tissue. Receptors originate from a woman aged 45-59 years with non-small cell lung cancer. The CDR3 runs from the conserved cysteine through the conserved F or W. A D gene is named only where the DNA matches it firmly. Only some rows state a clone size, as once, few, many or a class for expanded clones.

J: TRBJ2-3; V: TRBV29-1; size: medium-sized; D: TRBD2; DNA: TGCAGCGTCCGAGGGGGACTAGCGGGATCAGCAGATACGCAGTATTTT; CDR3: CSVRGGLAGSADTQYF
J: TRBJ2-1; V: TRBV6-1; size: NA; D: NA; DNA: TGTGCCGGCACCCAAGCGAGTGGGTTAAATGAGCATTTCTTC; CDR3: CAGTQASGLNEHFF
J: TRBJ2-1; V: TRBV11-2; size: NA; D: NA; DNA: TGTGTCAGCAGCTCGTCTGACTACAATGAGCAGTTCTTC; CDR3: CVSSSSDYNEQFF
J: TRBJ2-5; V: TRBV7-2; size: NA; D: TRBD2; DNA: TGTGCCAGCAGCTCCGTAGCGGGGAAAGAGACCCAGTACTTC; CDR3: CASSSVAGKETQYF
J: TRBJ1-2; V: TRBV6-1; size: once; D: NA; DNA: TGTGCCAGCAATGAATATGGACATGAGAACTATGGATACACCTTC; CDR3: CASNEYGHENYGYTF
J: TRBJ1-1; V: TRBV6-1; size: NA; D: TRBD1; DNA: TGTGCCAGCACCAAAGGGACAGGTATTTTCAACTCTGTAGCTTTCTTT; CDR3: CASTKGTGIFNSVAFF
J: TRBJ2-2; V: TRBV12-3/TRBV12-4; size: NA; D: TRBD1; DNA: TGTGCCAGTAGACGACAGGGTACCGTGGAGCTGCTTTTT; CDR3: CASRRQGTVELLF
J: TRBJ1-2; V: TRBV20-1; size: NA; D: NA; DNA: TGCAGTGCTAGAGATGGAGCAGGGCCGTTGGCTCTTGGCTACATCTTC; CDR3: CSARDGAGPLALGYIF
J: TRBJ2-7; V: TRBV6-5; size: NA; D: TRBD2; DNA: TGTACCAACAGTTTTAGCGGGAGGGTTGGCGAGCAGTACTTC; CDR3: CTNSFSGRVGEQYF
J: TRBJ2-5; V: TRBV18; size: NA; D: NA; DNA: TGTGCCAGCTCCCATCCAGCGCATGCAGAGACCCAGTACTTC; CDR3: CASSHPAHAETQYF
J: TRBJ2-7; V: TRBV10-1; size: NA; D: NA; DNA: TGCGCCTGCCGTGAGTCTGGTCTCTACGAGCAGTACTTC; CDR3: CACRESGLYEQYF
J: TRBJ1-2; V: TRBV29-1; size: few; D: NA; DNA: NA; CDR3: CSAEAPRNYGCTF
J: TRBJ2-7; V: TRBV20-1; size: NA; D: NA; DNA: TGCAGTACTAGAGCCGGGACGACTTCTGGGGAACAGTACTTC; CDR3: CSTRAGTTSGEQYF
J: TRBJ1-4; V: TRBV6-1; size: NA; D: NA; DNA: TGTGCCAGCAGTCGACGGACCGTTGAAAAACTGTTTTTT; CDR3: CASSRRTVEKLFF
J: TRBJ2-7; V: TRBV4-1; size: few; D: TRBD2; DNA: TGCGCCCGCAGTCAAGACCGGGGGGGTTACGAGCAGTACTTC; CDR3: CARSQDRGGYEQYF
J: TRBJ1-2; V: TRBV7-8; size: many; D: NA; DNA: TGTGCCAGCAGCTTAGGGGTCTTTGGGCCAAGTTTTAACTATGGCTACACCTTC; CDR3: CASSLGVFGPSFNYGYTF
J: TRBJ2-2; V: TRBV6-1; size: once; D: TRBD2; DNA: TGTGCTAGCGGGACTAGCGCAGTCGGGGAGCTGTTTTTT; CDR3: CASGTSAVGELFF
J: TRBJ2-7; V: TRBV5-5; size: NA; D: TRBD2; DNA: TGTGCCAGCGACTTCAGGACTAGCGGGTTCAAGCAGTACTTC; CDR3: CASDFRTSGFKQYF
J: TRBJ1-5; V: TRBV20-1; size: many; D: TRBD1; DNA: TGCAGTGCAAAAAGGACAGGAAGTAGCAATCAGCCCCAGCATTTT; CDR3: CSAKRTGSSNQPQHF
J: TRBJ2-3; V: TRBV29-1; size: NA; D: NA; DNA: TGCAGCGTTATTTCAGACACAGGTACGCGGTATTTT; CDR3: CSVISDTGTRYF
J: TRBJ2-7; V: TRBV29-1; size: NA; D: NA; DNA: TGCAGCGCTGAGGAGGCTAGGAGCTCCTACGAGCAGTACTTC; CDR3: CSAEEARSSYEQYF
J: TRBJ2-1; V: TRBV12-3/TRBV12-4; size: NA; D: NA; DNA: TGTGCCAGCAGTTTCAGGAGGCACAATGAGCAGTTCTTC; CDR3: CASSFRRHNEQFF